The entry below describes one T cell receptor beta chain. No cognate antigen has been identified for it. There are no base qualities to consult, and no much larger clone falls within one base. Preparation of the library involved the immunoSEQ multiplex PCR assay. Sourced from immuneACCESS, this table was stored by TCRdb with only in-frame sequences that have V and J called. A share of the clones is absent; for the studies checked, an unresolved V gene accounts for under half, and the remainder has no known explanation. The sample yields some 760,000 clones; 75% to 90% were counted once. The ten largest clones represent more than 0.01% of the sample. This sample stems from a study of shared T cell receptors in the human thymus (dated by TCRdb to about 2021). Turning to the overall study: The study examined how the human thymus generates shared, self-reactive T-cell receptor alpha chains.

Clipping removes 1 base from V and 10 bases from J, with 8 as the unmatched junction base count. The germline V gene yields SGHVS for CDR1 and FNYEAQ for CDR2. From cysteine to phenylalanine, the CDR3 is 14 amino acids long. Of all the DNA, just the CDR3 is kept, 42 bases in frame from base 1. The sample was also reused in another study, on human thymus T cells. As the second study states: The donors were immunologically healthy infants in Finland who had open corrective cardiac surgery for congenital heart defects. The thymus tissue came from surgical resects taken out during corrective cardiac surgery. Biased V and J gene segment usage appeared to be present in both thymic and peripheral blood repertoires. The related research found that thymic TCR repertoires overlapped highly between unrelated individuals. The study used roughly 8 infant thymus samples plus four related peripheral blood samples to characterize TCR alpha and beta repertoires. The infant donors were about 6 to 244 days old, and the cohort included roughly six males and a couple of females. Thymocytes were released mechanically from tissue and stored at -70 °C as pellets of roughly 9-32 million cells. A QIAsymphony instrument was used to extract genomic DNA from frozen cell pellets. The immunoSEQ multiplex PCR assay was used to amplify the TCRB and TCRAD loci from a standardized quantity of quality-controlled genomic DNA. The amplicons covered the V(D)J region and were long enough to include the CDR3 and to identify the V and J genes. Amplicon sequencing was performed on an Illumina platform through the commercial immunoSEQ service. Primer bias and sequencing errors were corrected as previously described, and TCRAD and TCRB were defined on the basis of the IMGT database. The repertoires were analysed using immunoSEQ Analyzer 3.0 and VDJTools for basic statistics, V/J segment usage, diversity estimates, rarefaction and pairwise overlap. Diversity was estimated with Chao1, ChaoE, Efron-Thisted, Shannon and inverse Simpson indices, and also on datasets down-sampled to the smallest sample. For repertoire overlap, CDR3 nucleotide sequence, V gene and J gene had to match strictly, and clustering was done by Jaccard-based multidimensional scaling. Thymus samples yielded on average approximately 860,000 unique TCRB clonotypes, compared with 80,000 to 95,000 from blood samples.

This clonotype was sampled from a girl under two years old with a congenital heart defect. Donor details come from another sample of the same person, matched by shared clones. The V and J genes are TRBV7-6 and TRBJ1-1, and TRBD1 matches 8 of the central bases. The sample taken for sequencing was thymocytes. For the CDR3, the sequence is CASSLGSGGAGAFF. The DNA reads TGTGCCAGCAGCTTAGGGTCAGGGGGCGCCGGAGCTTTCTTT.